The rows below give T cell receptor beta chains drawn from one sample of a study of identical twins. MiXCR, run by TCRdb on the 5' RACE reads, gives a single entry per CDR3 protein. The sample carries around 530,000 distinct CDR3 sequences, approximately 16% recorded once. These data were likewise used in another study, on yellow fever vaccine responses in identical twins.

Sequencing input: CD4+ T cells sorted from blood. The receptors were gathered from a woman aged 18-30 years in good health. The CDR3 runs from the conserved cysteine through the conserved F or W. The order of the fields is CDR3 length, clone size, D gene, J gene, V gene, CDR3 DNA, CDR3 protein. A D gene is named only where the DNA matches it firmly. The size entry is marked missing in some rows and otherwise reads once, few, many or a size class.

cdr3_length: 13
clone_size: few
d_call: -
j_call: TRBJ2-7
v_call: TRBV12-5
cdr3_nt: TGTGCTAGTGGTCGGGACGGGAGTTACGAGCAGTACTTC
cdr3_aa: CASGRDGSYEQYF

cdr3_length: 19
clone_size: few
d_call: TRBD2
j_call: TRBJ2-1
v_call: TRBV28
cdr3_nt: TGTGCCAGCAGTTTATTGTTGACTAGCGGGAATCCTACCTACAATGAGCAGTTCTTC
cdr3_aa: CASSLLLTSGNPTYNEQFF

cdr3_length: 16
clone_size: few
d_call: TRBD1
j_call: TRBJ2-1
v_call: TRBV7-2
cdr3_nt: TGTGCCAGCACCCCAGAGGGAGGGACAGGGTCGAGTGAGCAGTTCTTC
cdr3_aa: CASTPEGGTGSSEQFF

cdr3_length: 14
clone_size: -
d_call: TRBD1
j_call: TRBJ1-1
v_call: TRBV5-1
cdr3_nt: TGCGCCAGCAGCCGCTGGGACAGGGGCACTGAAGCTTTCTTT
cdr3_aa: CASSRWDRGTEAFF

cdr3_length: 16
clone_size: -
d_call: TRBD2
j_call: TRBJ2-3
v_call: TRBV9
cdr3_nt: TGTGCCAGCAGCCAAAGGTTGGGGGGGAACACAGATACGCAGTATTTT
cdr3_aa: CASSQRLGGNTDTQYF

cdr3_length: 16
clone_size: many
d_call: TRBD1
j_call: TRBJ1-6
v_call: TRBV12-3/TRBV12-4
cdr3_nt: TGTGCCAGCAGTTTAGGGGGACAGGGAGGCAATTCACCCCTCCACTTT
cdr3_aa: CASSLGGQGGNSPLHF

cdr3_length: 13
clone_size: few
d_call: -
j_call: TRBJ2-7
v_call: TRBV12-3/TRBV12-4
cdr3_nt: TGTGCCAGCAGTTTATGGGCGCACTACGAGCAGTACTTC
cdr3_aa: CASSLWAHYEQYF

cdr3_length: 17
clone_size: -
d_call: TRBD2
j_call: TRBJ2-2
v_call: TRBV5-1
cdr3_nt: TGCGCCAGCAGCTTGGCAGCGGGGGGGTTCGACACCGGGGAGCTGTTTTTT
cdr3_aa: CASSLAAGGFDTGELFF

cdr3_length: 12
clone_size: few
d_call: TRBD1
j_call: TRBJ2-1
v_call: TRBV12-3/TRBV12-4
cdr3_nt: TGTGCCAGCAGTGAAACTCCGGGACAGGGTTGTTTC
cdr3_aa: CASSETPGQGCF

cdr3_length: 20
clone_size: few
d_call: -
j_call: TRBJ2-3
v_call: TRBV12-3/TRBV12-4
cdr3_nt: TGTGCCAGCAGTTTAGAGTGGCAGGGCATTCGTATCGATAGCACAGATACGCAGTATTTT
cdr3_aa: CASSLEWQGIRIDSTDTQYF

cdr3_length: 13
clone_size: -
d_call: -
j_call: TRBJ1-1
v_call: TRBV5-8
cdr3_nt: TGTGCCAGCAGCTTAGTAGTGGACACTGAAGCTTTCTTT
cdr3_aa: CASSLVVDTEAFF

cdr3_length: 15
clone_size: few
d_call: TRBD1
j_call: TRBJ1-4
v_call: TRBV25-1
cdr3_nt: TGTGCCAGCAGTACACAGGGGGCAACTAATGAAAAACTGTTTTTT
cdr3_aa: CASSTQGATNEKLFF

cdr3_length: 16
clone_size: few
d_call: -
j_call: TRBJ2-2
v_call: TRBV25-1
cdr3_nt: TGTGCCAGCAGTGAATTTTCCGTTACGAACACCGGGGAGCTGTTTTTT
cdr3_aa: CASSEFSVTNTGELFF

cdr3_length: 15
clone_size: -
d_call: -
j_call: TRBJ2-7
v_call: TRBV6-5
cdr3_nt: TGTGCCAGCAGTTACAAGGCGCATGAGACCTACGAGCAGTACTTC
cdr3_aa: CASSYKAHETYEQYF

cdr3_length: 14
clone_size: -
d_call: -
j_call: TRBJ2-5
v_call: TRBV21-1
cdr3_nt: TGTGCCAGCATTAAGCCTAGGTACAATGAGACCCAGTACTTC
cdr3_aa: CASIKPRYNETQYF

cdr3_length: 17
clone_size: -
d_call: TRBD2
j_call: TRBJ2-3
v_call: TRBV5-1
cdr3_nt: TGCGCCAGCAGCTTGGCCGCTAGCGGGGGATACACAGATACGCAGTATTTT
cdr3_aa: CASSLAASGGYTDTQYF

cdr3_length: 16
clone_size: few
d_call: TRBD1
j_call: TRBJ1-4
v_call: TRBV5-1
cdr3_nt: TGCGCCAGCAGCTTACCGGGACAGGGGTCTAATGAAAAACTGTTTTTT
cdr3_aa: CASSLPGQGSNEKLFF

cdr3_length: 17
clone_size: many
d_call: -
j_call: TRBJ2-6
v_call: TRBV12-3/TRBV12-4
cdr3_nt: TGTGCCAGCGGCTATCGGACAGTGGGCCCTGGGGCCAACGTCCTGACTTTC
cdr3_aa: CASGYRTVGPGANVLTF

cdr3_length: 14
clone_size: -
d_call: TRBD1
j_call: TRBJ2-3
v_call: TRBV10-3
cdr3_nt: TGTGCCATCAGGGAACAGGGGAATGTAGATACGCAGTATTTT
cdr3_aa: CAIREQGNVDTQYF

cdr3_length: 15
clone_size: -
d_call: -
j_call: TRBJ1-4
v_call: TRBV11-2
cdr3_nt: TGTGCCAGCAGCTTAAGCGGCACAACTAATGAAAAACTGTTTTTT
cdr3_aa: CASSLSGTTNEKLFF

cdr3_length: 13
clone_size: -
d_call: -
j_call: TRBJ2-1
v_call: TRBV3-1
cdr3_nt: TGTGCCAGCAGCCCCCTGGTGAAGGGTGAGCAGTTCTTC
cdr3_aa: CASSPLVKGEQFF

cdr3_length: 11
clone_size: few
d_call: -
j_call: TRBJ2-7
v_call: TRBV29-1
cdr3_nt: TGCAGCGTTGGTGAAGGTTACGAGCAGTACTTC
cdr3_aa: CSVGEGYEQYF

cdr3_length: 15
clone_size: few
d_call: TRBD2
j_call: TRBJ2-3
v_call: TRBV2
cdr3_nt: TGTGCCAGCAGCCAACTAGCGGGGGGGAATCTGCCGCAGTATTTT
cdr3_aa: CASSQLAGGNLPQYF

cdr3_length: 12
clone_size: few
d_call: TRBD1
j_call: TRBJ1-5
v_call: TRBV28
cdr3_nt: TGTGCCAGCACCGCAGGGGGTCAGCCCCAGCATTTT
cdr3_aa: CASTAGGQPQHF

cdr3_length: 14
clone_size: -
d_call: -
j_call: TRBJ2-2
v_call: TRBV7-2
cdr3_nt: TGTGCCAGCAGCTTTGCCCTAGCGTTCGGGGAGCTGTTTTTT
cdr3_aa: CASSFALAFGELFF

cdr3_length: 13
clone_size: -
d_call: -
j_call: TRBJ1-1
v_call: TRBV28
cdr3_nt: TGTGCCTGCTGGACAGTCAGGAACACTGAAGCTTTCTTT
cdr3_aa: CACWTVRNTEAFF

cdr3_length: 12
clone_size: -
d_call: -
j_call: TRBJ2-2
v_call: TRBV12-3/TRBV12-4
cdr3_nt: TGTGCCAGCACCTTAGGGTCCGGGGAGCTGTTTTTT
cdr3_aa: CASTLGSGELFF

cdr3_length: 16
clone_size: -
d_call: -
j_call: TRBJ1-4
v_call: TRBV6-2/TRBV6-3
cdr3_nt: TGTGCCAGCAGTGGATGGACAGCGGCAACTAATGAAAAACTGTTTTTT
cdr3_aa: CASSGWTAATNEKLFF

cdr3_length: 14
clone_size: -
d_call: -
j_call: TRBJ1-1
v_call: TRBV12-3/TRBV12-4
cdr3_nt: TGTGCCAGCAGTTTAAGCGGGGGGGACGGCGAGGCTTTCTTT
cdr3_aa: CASSLSGGDGEAFF

cdr3_length: 15
clone_size: few
d_call: -
j_call: TRBJ2-1
v_call: TRBV7-7
cdr3_nt: TGTGCCAGCAGCTTAGCGGGGGGGCCGTTCAATGAGCAGTTCTTC
cdr3_aa: CASSLAGGPFNEQFF

cdr3_length: 16
clone_size: -
d_call: -
j_call: TRBJ2-2
v_call: TRBV11-3
cdr3_nt: TGTGCCAGCAGCCCCTGGGGCGGGACAAACACCGGGGAGCTGTTTTTT
cdr3_aa: CASSPWGGTNTGELFF

cdr3_length: 16
clone_size: -
d_call: TRBD2
j_call: TRBJ2-2
v_call: TRBV5-5
cdr3_nt: TGTGCCAGCAGCCCGGGGACTACCCGGAACACCGGGGAGCTGTTTTTT
cdr3_aa: CASSPGTTRNTGELFF

cdr3_length: 17
clone_size: once
d_call: TRBD2
j_call: TRBJ2-1
v_call: TRBV2
cdr3_nt: TGTGCCAGCCTAGGGACTAGCGGAAGCATCTCCTACAATGAGCAGTTCTTC
cdr3_aa: CASLGTSGSISYNEQFF

cdr3_length: 14
clone_size: few
d_call: -
j_call: TRBJ2-2
v_call: TRBV24-1
cdr3_nt: TGTGCCACCAGTGAGGCCCTAATCGGAGGGGAGCTGTTTTTT
cdr3_aa: CATSEALIGGELFF

cdr3_length: 15
clone_size: few
d_call: -
j_call: TRBJ1-6
v_call: TRBV4-1
cdr3_nt: TGCGCCAGCAGCCAAGTGGCGGATTATAATTCACCCCTCCACTTT
cdr3_aa: CASSQVADYNSPLHF

cdr3_length: 15
clone_size: -
d_call: -
j_call: TRBJ2-1
v_call: TRBV27
cdr3_nt: TGTGCCAGCAGCCCCCAGGGGCTCCGGGGGGATGAGCAGTTCTTC
cdr3_aa: CASSPQGLRGDEQFF

cdr3_length: 13
clone_size: many
d_call: -
j_call: TRBJ1-1
v_call: TRBV5-1
cdr3_nt: TGCGCCAGCAGCGGACAAATAGGTACTGAAGCTTTCTTT
cdr3_aa: CASSGQIGTEAFF

cdr3_length: 14
clone_size: many
d_call: -
j_call: TRBJ1-2
v_call: TRBV9
cdr3_nt: TGTGCCAGCAGCGTAGATGGATTGGGGGTCGGCTACACCTTC
cdr3_aa: CASSVDGLGVGYTF

cdr3_length: 14
clone_size: few
d_call: TRBD1
j_call: TRBJ1-1
v_call: TRBV6-1
cdr3_nt: TGTGCCAGCAGTGCCTCTACAGGGGACCCTGAAGCTTTCTTT
cdr3_aa: CASSASTGDPEAFF

cdr3_length: 14
clone_size: few
d_call: TRBD2
j_call: TRBJ2-2
v_call: TRBV3-1
cdr3_nt: TGTGCCAGCAGTGCGGGGGGGGTCTCCGGGGAGCTGTTTTTT
cdr3_aa: CASSAGGVSGELFF

cdr3_length: 17
clone_size: -
d_call: TRBD2
j_call: TRBJ2-3
v_call: TRBV5-1
cdr3_nt: TGCGCCAGCAGCTTGGCCTCTACTAGCGGGGGTACAGATACGCAGTATTTT
cdr3_aa: CASSLASTSGGTDTQYF

cdr3_length: 14
clone_size: -
d_call: -
j_call: TRBJ2-5
v_call: TRBV20-1
cdr3_nt: TGCAGTGCTAGAGACGATGTAGGAGTCGAGACCCAGTACTTC
cdr3_aa: CSARDDVGVETQYF

cdr3_length: 16
clone_size: few
d_call: -
j_call: TRBJ2-1
v_call: TRBV11-2
cdr3_nt: TGTGCCAGCAGCTTAGGTCATAGGGCTAGAGGAGGTGAGCAGTTCTTC
cdr3_aa: CASSLGHRARGGEQFF

cdr3_length: 13
clone_size: -
d_call: -
j_call: TRBJ2-5
v_call: TRBV27
cdr3_nt: TGTGCCAGCAGTGTAGGCAGACAAGAGACCCAGTACTTC
cdr3_aa: CASSVGRQETQYF

cdr3_length: 14
clone_size: many
d_call: -
j_call: TRBJ2-2
v_call: TRBV2
cdr3_nt: TGTGCCAGCAGCCCGGACAGGAACACCGGGGAGCTGTTTTTT
cdr3_aa: CASSPDRNTGELFF

cdr3_length: 15
clone_size: -
d_call: -
j_call: TRBJ2-2
v_call: TRBV6-1
cdr3_nt: TGTGCCAGCAGTGAGCAGGGAAGGAACACCGGGGAGCTGTTTTTT
cdr3_aa: CASSEQGRNTGELFF

cdr3_length: 14
clone_size: -
d_call: TRBD1
j_call: TRBJ1-1
v_call: TRBV9
cdr3_nt: TGTGCCAGCAGCGTTGGGACAGGGGGCACTGAAGCTTTCTTT
cdr3_aa: CASSVGTGGTEAFF

cdr3_length: 14
clone_size: -
d_call: -
j_call: TRBJ2-5
v_call: TRBV10-3
cdr3_nt: TGTGCCATCAGACCGACTGGACCCCAAGAGACCCAGTACTTC
cdr3_aa: CAIRPTGPQETQYF

cdr3_length: 14
clone_size: few
d_call: TRBD2
j_call: TRBJ2-1
v_call: TRBV24-1
cdr3_nt: TGTGCCACCTCCCGGGGACTAGCTTCGTATGAGCAGTTCTTC
cdr3_aa: CATSRGLASYEQFF

cdr3_length: 13
clone_size: few
d_call: -
j_call: TRBJ2-4
v_call: TRBV20-1
cdr3_nt: TGCAGTGCAAAGGAGATAGCCAAAAACATTCAGTACTTC
cdr3_aa: CSAKEIAKNIQYF

cdr3_length: 13
clone_size: -
d_call: -
j_call: TRBJ1-5
v_call: TRBV12-3/TRBV12-4
cdr3_nt: TGTGCCAGCAGTCCGGGACGGACCGGTTCCCAGCATTTT
cdr3_aa: CASSPGRTGSQHF

cdr3_length: 13
clone_size: -
d_call: -
j_call: TRBJ1-1
v_call: TRBV2
cdr3_nt: TGTGCCAGCTTCCCGCAGCGTAACACTGAAGCTTTCTTT
cdr3_aa: CASFPQRNTEAFF

cdr3_length: 15
clone_size: -
d_call: -
j_call: TRBJ1-5
v_call: TRBV6-1
cdr3_nt: TGTGCCAGCAGTCCGCTAGGCATGGGTGATCAGCCCCAGCATTTT
cdr3_aa: CASSPLGMGDQPQHF